The subject of this entry is one T cell receptor (beta chain). The second PCR ran about 6 to 11 cycles with a sample-barcoded 5' primer and J-beta primers. TCRdb re-analysed the 5' RACE reads in MiXCR, keeping a single row per CDR3 protein. The data hold about a million distinct CDR3 sequences, with more than 30% observed a single time. These data belong to a study of blood T cells in healthy people across ages. The trim removed 5 bases at V and 2 bases at J, leaving 12 bases unmatched. This CDR3 spans 19 amino acids. Germline V lookup: CDR1 SEHNR, CDR2 FQNEAQ (reference sequence). The chain couples TRBV7-9 to TRBJ2-4; TRBD2 matches at 13 bases. Sequencing was carried out using blood. The clonotype was recovered from a man aged 18 to 29 in good health. The CDR3 bases are TGTGCCAGCAGCGGGACTAGCGGGGAAAGGCCTTTCTCCAAAAACATTCAGTACTTC. Translated, it gives CASSGTSGERPFSKNIQYF.